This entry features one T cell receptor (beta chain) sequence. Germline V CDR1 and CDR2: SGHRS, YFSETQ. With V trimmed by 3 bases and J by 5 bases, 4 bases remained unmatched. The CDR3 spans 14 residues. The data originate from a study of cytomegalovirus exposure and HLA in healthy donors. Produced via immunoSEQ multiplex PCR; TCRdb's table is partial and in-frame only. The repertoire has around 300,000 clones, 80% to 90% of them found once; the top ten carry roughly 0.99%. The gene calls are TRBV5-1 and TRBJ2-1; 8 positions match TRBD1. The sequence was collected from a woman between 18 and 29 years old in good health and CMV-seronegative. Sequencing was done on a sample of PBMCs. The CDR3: CASSSMTGDNEQFF. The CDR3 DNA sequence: TGCGCCAGCAGCTCGATGACAGGGGACAATGAGCAGTTCTTC.